The rows below give T cell receptor beta chains drawn from one sample of a study of graft-versus-host responses after intestinal transplantation. The assay was immunoSEQ multiplex PCR, and TCRdb's table has in-frame clones only and misses some. The table includes about 43,000 clones, just under 95% detected once. Here the sequenced sample was PBMCs, taken about 320 days after intestinal transplant. These receptors all stem from a human patient who received an intestinal transplant, so some T cells may come from the graft donor. Each CDR3 is given with its conserved first and last residue. The D gene is left open where the match is weak. Expanded clones are given a class, and other clones once, few, many or no size at all.

V gene	clone size	J gene	D gene	CDR3 DNA	CDR3 protein
TRBV5-4	.	TRBJ1-6	.	TGTGCCAGCAGCTTGGGTCCTGGGGGTTCCCTCCACTTT	CASSLGPGGSLHF
TRBV5-5	.	TRBJ2-3	TRBD2	TGTGCCAGCAGCTTGGGGATAGCGGGAGTCGGAGATACGCAGTATTTT	CASSLGIAGVGDTQYF
TRBV6-1	.	TRBJ2-7	TRBD2	TGTGCCAGCAGTGGCGGGACTAGCGGGCGCAACTACGAGCAGTACTTC	CASSGGTSGRNYEQYF
TRBV7-9	.	TRBJ1-1	.	TGTGCCAGCAGCCCCGGATTTGGGGTCGTTGCTGAAGCTTTCTTT	CASSPGFGVVAEAFF
TRBV2	.	TRBJ2-1	.	TGTGCCAGCAGTGAGATGGGCCCCGGTGAGCAGTTCTTC	CASSEMGPGEQFF
TRBV27	.	TRBJ1-1	.	TGTGCCAGCAGTTTATGGGGGGGTGACACTGAAGCTTTCTTT	CASSLWGGDTEAFF
TRBV27	few	TRBJ2-3	TRBD2	TGTGCCAGCAGTTTATTCGGGACTAGCACTACAGATACGCAGTATTTT	CASSLFGTSTTDTQYF
TRBV5-1	.	TRBJ2-5	.	TGCGCCAGCAGCAGGCTGGGGGCCAGCCTTTCGGAAGAGACCCAGTACTTC	CASSRLGASLSEETQYF
TRBV7-9	few	TRBJ1-6	.	TGTGCCAGCAGCTTCAGAAATTCACCCCTCCACTTT	CASSFRNSPLHF
TRBV27	.	TRBJ1-5	.	TGTGCCAGCCGCGACGCAGAGAATAATCAGCCCCAGCATTTT	CASRDAENNQPQHF
TRBV13	.	TRBJ1-1	.	TGTGCCAGCAGCTCCCGGGACGGGAGTCCTGAAGCTTTCTTT	CASSSRDGSPEAFF
TRBV7-2	.	TRBJ1-6	.	TGTGCCAGCAGCTTAGATTGGGGTTCACCCCTCCACTTT	CASSLDWGSPLHF
TRBV2	.	TRBJ1-2	.	TGTGCCACCGGACAGCTCTATGGCTACACCTTC	CATGQLYGYTF
TRBV6-6	.	TRBJ2-6	.	TGTGCCAGCAGGAAAGGGGGCTCTGGGGCCAACGTCCTGACTTTC	CASRKGGSGANVLTF
TRBV28	.	TRBJ1-1	TRBD1	TGTGCCACCGACAGGGATGAGAACACTGAAGCTTTCTTT	CATDRDENTEAFF
TRBV28	.	TRBJ1-1	TRBD1	TGTGCCAGCAGCCAGGGGGCATTCCGATACACTGAAGCTTTCTTT	CASSQGAFRYTEAFF
TRBV6-6	.	TRBJ1-4	.	TGTGCCAGCAGTTACTCGTTCTCAGCAGAAAAACTGTTTTTT	CASSYSFSAEKLFF
TRBV2	.	TRBJ2-7	.	TGTGCCAGCAGCTCGAACCGGGGCACCTACGAGCAGTACTTC	CASSSNRGTYEQYF
TRBV19	.	TRBJ1-2	.	TGTGCCAGTAGTATAGTGTACGGCCGATGGAGCGGCTACACCTTC	CASSIVYGRWSGYTF
TRBV28	.	TRBJ2-3	TRBD2	TGTGCCAGCAGTGTGGCCGGGAGGATAACTCTCACAGATACGCAGTATTTT	CASSVAGRITLTDTQYF
TRBV12-5	.	TRBJ1-1	.	TGTGCTAGTGGTTTGCGGTGGGTCTCGGGTACTGAAGCTTTCTTT	CASGLRWVSGTEAFF
TRBV10-3	.	TRBJ1-3	.	TGTGCCATCAGTGGAATACGGGGCTCTGGAAACACCATATATTTT	CAISGIRGSGNTIYF
TRBV27	.	TRBJ2-7	.	TGTGCCAGCAGCTATGGGGGGGACAGCGGCTACGAGCAGTACTTC	CASSYGGDSGYEQYF
TRBV5-6	.	TRBJ2-7	.	TGTGCCAGCAGCTTGTCGGGGGTCTACGAGCAGTACTTC	CASSLSGVYEQYF
TRBV4-2	.	TRBJ2-3	TRBD2	TGTGCCAGCAGCCCGCGGGGGGTAGCGGGAACAGATACGCAGTATTTT	CASSPRGVAGTDTQYF
TRBV5-1	.	TRBJ2-3	.	TGCGCCAGCAGCCACCCGACAGACCCAAGCACAGATACGCAGTATTTT	CASSHPTDPSTDTQYF
TRBV6-1	.	TRBJ2-5	TRBD1	TGTGCCAGCAGATTGGGACAGCAAGAGACCCAGTACTTC	CASRLGQQETQYF
TRBV19	.	TRBJ1-5	.	TGTGCCAGTGTCGGAACGAATAGCAATCAGCCCCAGCATTTT	CASVGTNSNQPQHF
TRBV7-6	once	TRBJ2-2	.	TGTGCCAGCAGCTTAGCGCGGCAGGGTCTGTCCGGGGAGCTGTTTTTT	CASSLARQGLSGELFF
TRBV7-2	.	TRBJ2-1	TRBD2	TGTGCCAGCAGCTTAGGCAGCGGGGGGGCCTACAATGAGCAGTTCTTC	CASSLGSGGAYNEQFF
TRBV6-5	.	TRBJ2-1	.	TGTGCCAGCAAGGCCCGGACCTACAATGAGCAGTTCTTC	CASKARTYNEQFF
TRBV5-1	.	TRBJ1-3	.	TGCGTCAGCAGCTTGGCCGGCAGTGTTAGGGACACCATATATTTT	CVSSLAGSVRDTIYF
TRBV5-1	.	TRBJ1-3	.	TGCGCCAGCAGCTTGGCAGGGGCTGGAAACACCATATATTTT	CASSLAGAGNTIYF
TRBV4-2	once	TRBJ2-7	TRBD1	TGTGCCAGCAGCCAAGATTCCCTCTCGACAGGGTTCCCCTACGAGCAGTACTTC	CASSQDSLSTGFPYEQYF
TRBV7-9	.	TRBJ2-1	.	TGTGCCAGCAGCTTAGCCCAAGGGCGGGGGCTGCTCAATGAGCAGTTCTTC	CASSLAQGRGLLNEQFF
TRBV4-1	.	TRBJ2-7	.	TGCGCCAGCAGCCAAGGGTTCGCCTACGAGCAGTACTTC	CASSQGFAYEQYF
TRBV7-7	.	TRBJ2-2	TRBD2	TGTGCCAGCAGCTCACTAGCGGGGGGGCCCGCCGGGGAGCTGTTTTTT	CASSSLAGGPAGELFF
TRBV5-5	once	TRBJ2-1	.	TGTGCCAGCAGCTGGGGAGCTGTTGGGAAATTGGGCGATGAGCAGTTCTTC	CASSWGAVGKLGDEQFF
TRBV6-5	once	TRBJ2-7	.	TGTGCCAGCAGTTACAGTTGGAGGGCCACCTACGAGCAGTACTTC	CASSYSWRATYEQYF
TRBV6-1	.	TRBJ2-1	.	TGTGCCAGCAGTCAAGGAGGCAATGAGCAGTTCTTC	CASSQGGNEQFF
TRBV11-2	few	TRBJ2-3	.	TGTGCCAGCAGCTTATACCTACCTAGCACAGATACGCAGTATTTT	CASSLYLPSTDTQYF
TRBV19	.	TRBJ2-1	.	TGTGCCAGTAGTACCACAGTTGATAATGAGCAGTTCTTC	CASSTTVDNEQFF
TRBV6-5	.	TRBJ2-2	.	TGTGCCAGCAGGACAGGTATTCGCGGGGAGCTGTTTTTT	CASRTGIRGELFF
TRBV27	.	TRBJ2-1	.	TGTGCCAGCAGGGCCGAGGGGAGCTCCTACAATGAGCAGTTCTTC	CASRAEGSSYNEQFF
TRBV30	.	TRBJ2-1	.	TGTGCCTGGAGTGGGACAGAAAGCTCCTACAATGAGCAGTTCTTC	CAWSGTESSYNEQFF
TRBV9	.	TRBJ2-2	.	TGTGCCAGCAGCACTTCTAGCGGGGAGCTGTTTTTT	CASSTSSGELFF
TRBV2	once	TRBJ2-5	.	TGTGCCAGCAGTGGTGGGTTGGAGACCCAGTACTTC	CASSGGLETQYF
TRBV7-2	.	TRBJ1-2	.	TGTGCCAGCAGCTTAGGACACTTTTATGGCTACACCTTC	CASSLGHFYGYTF
TRBV9	.	TRBJ2-1	.	TGTGCCAGCAGCGTAGTAGACTATGAGCAGTTCTTC	CASSVVDYEQFF
TRBV2	.	TRBJ2-1	TRBD1	TGTGCCAGCAGGGGGTTCGGGACAGGGGGAAATGAGCAGTTCTTC	CASRGFGTGGNEQFF
TRBV19	.	TRBJ2-7	.	TGTGCCAGTAGTCGCGACAGCTCGTACGAGCAGTACTTC	CASSRDSSYEQYF
TRBV13	.	TRBJ2-2	.	TGTGCCAGCCGGCTGACCGGGGAGCTGTTTTTT	CASRLTGELFF
TRBV6-5	.	TRBJ1-3	.	TGTGCCAGCGGCCGAAGAAACACCATATATTTT	CASGRRNTIYF
TRBV11-2	.	TRBJ1-3	.	TGTGCCAGCAGCAAAGGGGACCTCTCTGGAAACACCATATATTTT	CASSKGDLSGNTIYF
TRBV7-9	.	TRBJ2-2	.	TGTGCCAGCAGCTTACGTGAGAACACCGGGGAGCTGTTTTTT	CASSLRENTGELFF
TRBV7-9	.	TRBJ2-3	.	TGTGCCAGCAGCCCCACAACGCAGTATTTT	CASSPTTQYF
TRBV6-5	.	TRBJ1-6	.	TGTGCCAGCAGTTACTCGGGGACCTCCTATAATTCACCCCTCCACTTT	CASSYSGTSYNSPLHF
TRBV5-1	.	TRBJ2-5	TRBD2	TGCGCCAGCAGCTTGGCGGGGGGAAAAGAGACCCAGTACTTC	CASSLAGGKETQYF
TRBV4-2	once	TRBJ1-5	.	TGTGCCAGCAGCCTCATTGGGATGCCCCAGCATTTT	CASSLIGMPQHF
TRBV19	.	TRBJ2-1	.	TGTGCCAGTAGTACATTCCTACAGGAGGGCTCCTACAATGAGCAGTTCTTC	CASSTFLQEGSYNEQFF